This TCR beta chain was profiled in a study of graft-versus-host responses after intestinal transplantation. Study observations and caveats: Early post-transplant falls in HvG clones accompanied the peak levels of circulating GvH clones. Investigators detected GvH clones in recipient marrow, with some emerging earlier in ileum or blood.

The protocol was immunoSEQ multiplex PCR, while the TCRdb copy is restricted to in-frame clones and leaves out a portion. Counted here are about 93,000 clones, 85% to 95% occurring once; the ten biggest clones make up less than 0.6%. Concerning this clone: What it recognizes is unknown.

CDR1 MNHEY and CDR2 SVGAGI come from the germline V gene. This CDR3 spans 13 amino acids. The V and J ends lost 2 bases and 4 bases respectively, with 9 bases between them. The receptor was isolated from a human donor who received an intestinal transplant. The starting material was unstimulated CD8+ T cells sorted from spleen or lymph node cells, obtained before intestinal transplant. The V call is TRBV6-5, the J call TRBJ2-7, with a tentative D call TRBD1 (6 bases). DNA for the CDR3: TGTGCCAGCAGTTACGCACAGGGTTACGAGCAGTACTTC. Its translation is CASSYAQGYEQYF.